Listed below are T cell receptor beta chains from one sample, sequenced in a study of blood T cell repertoires in COVID-19. TCRdb keeps only in-frame clones here, not all; method: immunoSEQ multiplex PCR. Here the sample spans a few hundred thousand clones, roughly 85% being singletons. The sequenced sample was peripheral blood. All receptors come from a woman aged 18-29 years with acute or convalescent COVID-19. The CDR3 runs from the conserved cysteine through the conserved F or W. D genes are given only for firm matches. Expanded clones get a size class; other rows say once, few or many, or leave the size out.

>TRBV21-1|TRBJ1-3|NA|NA
TGTGCCAGCAGCAAAGTTTGTAACAGGGGGCAAGGAAACACCATATATTTT
CASSKVCNRGQGNTIYF
>TRBV7-8|TRBJ2-7|once|TRBD2
TGTGCCAGCAGCTTCTCCGGGAGGAGCTCCTACGAGCAGTACTTC
CASSFSGRSSYEQYF
>TRBV14|TRBJ1-6|NA|NA
TGTGCCAGCAGCCAAGGCCCAGCCTGGGAGTCACCCCTCCACTTT
CASSQGPAWESPLHF
>TRBV29-1|TRBJ1-5|NA|TRBD1
TGCAGCGTACAGGGGGCTGAACAGCCCCAGCATTTT
CSVQGAEQPQHF
>TRBV9|TRBJ1-4|NA|TRBD1
TGTGCCAGCAGCGCAGCCCTGACAGGGGGTAATGAAAAACTGTTTTTT
CASSAALTGGNEKLFF
>TRBV5-1|TRBJ2-7|once|NA
TGCGCCAGCAGCCGAGAGGTAGCCTACGAGCAGTACTTC
CASSREVAYEQYF
>TRBV10-3|TRBJ2-3|NA|NA
TGTGCCATCAGTGAGTTCGCGACAGGGACTCTCCCAGATACGCAGTATTTT
CAISEFATGTLPDTQYF
>TRBV4-2|TRBJ1-4|once|NA
TGTGCCAGCAGCCAAGAAAGCCTCGGGACAAATAATGAAAAACTGTTTTTT
CASSQESLGTNNEKLFF
>TRBV21-1|TRBJ2-1|NA|NA
TGTGCCAGCAGCTCGCACCCTGGGACAGGGACCTACAATGAGCAGTTCTTC
CASSSHPGTGTYNEQFF
>TRBV27|TRBJ2-7|once|NA
TGTGCCAGCAGTGTGGGGACTTCTGCCTACGAGCAGTACTTC
CASSVGTSAYEQYF
>TRBV19|TRBJ2-2|NA|NA
TGTGCCAGTACCCCCCGGTGGGGGCGAACCGGGGAGCTGTTTTTT
CASTPRWGRTGELFF